The 8 T cell receptor beta chains in this list originate from one sample, sequenced in a study of graft-versus-host responses after intestinal transplantation (TCRdb year 2021). Libraries came from the immunoSEQ multiplex PCR assay. Imported from immuneACCESS, the table was reduced by TCRdb to in-frame sequences with V and J called. These copies leave out some clones; in studies compared against another copy, an unresolved V gene accounts for under half, and the cause of the remainder is not known. For this sample the table gives 9,500 to 11,000 clones, of which almost 95% were detected only once. The top ten clones comprise approximately 3.5% of the sample. Sequencing used PBMCs, obtained more than 40 days after intestinal transplantation. Receptors originate from a human patient who received an intestinal transplant, so some T cells may come from the graft donor.

V gene TRBV5-3 combines with J gene TRBJ1-4; D gene unclear. TRBV5-3 is classed as an ORF, of uncertain function. Trimming cost V 0 bases and J 5 bases, with 11 bases left between them. This CDR3 spans 15 amino acids. Here the CDR3 DNA reads TGTGCCAGAAGCTTGGAGGGAGTATCGAATGAAAAACTGTTTTTT. Translated, it gives CARSLEGVSNEKLFF.

V and J are TRBV9 and TRBJ2-5; 8 nucleotides align to TRBD1. Germline V CDR1 and CDR2: SGDLS, YYNGEE. The CDR3 covers 14 residues. V was clipped by 5 bases and J by 7 bases; unmatched bases: 10. CDR3 protein: CASSESGGAGTQYF. The CDR3 DNA follows: TGTGCCAGCAGTGAATCAGGGGGCGCGGGGACCCAGTACTTC.

V and J are TRBV6-5 and TRBJ2-5; possibly TRBD2 for D (5 bases). This CDR3 is built from 11 residues. Trimming removed 6 bases at V and 11 bases at J, with 13 bases between. Germline values: CDR1 MNHEY, CDR2 SVGAGI. CDR3 sequence reads: CASRSPRGQYF. In DNA, the CDR3 is TGTGCCAGCAGGTCCCCTCGCGGGCAGTACTTC.

Of note for this clone: In the same sample, other DNA sequences code for this CDR3. The chain joins TRBV6-5 to TRBJ2-7, with D possibly being TRBD1 (5 bases). V was shortened by 10 bases and J by 0 bases, with 19 bases between the two germline ends. Looked up from germline, CDR1 is MNHEY and CDR2 is SVGAGI. The CDR3 consists of 15 residues. The CDR3 DNA sequence: TGTGCCACTACAGGTACCCCTGACGGCTCCTACGAGCAGTACTTC. Residues: CATTGTPDGSYEQYF.

A remark on this clone: A junction end diverges from the germline sequence, so it may reflect a read error. The chain employs TRBV4-1 and TRBJ1-3; D not resolved. From germline, CDR1 is MGHRA and CDR2 YSYEKL. The CDR3 is made up of 15 amino acids. CDR3 amino acids: CASRHDGVIGNTIYF. CDR3 nucleotides: TGCGCCAGCCGCCACGACGGGGTCATTGGAAACACCATATATTTT.

The genes are TRBV5-1 and TRBJ2-7; D perhaps matches TRBD1 (6 bases). Trimming cost V 3 bases and J 0 bases, with 10 bases left between them. The CDR3 is 14 amino acids. Germline V gene lookup returns CDR1 SGHRS and CDR2 YFSETQ. In DNA form, the CDR3 reads TGCGCCAGCAGCTATTACAGGGACTCCTACGAGCAGTACTTC. Translation gives CASSYYRDSYEQYF.

V is TRBV4-1 and J is TRBJ2-7, with D maybe TRBD2 (5 bases). The germline V gene encodes CDR1 MGHRA and CDR2 YSYEKL. The V and J ends lost 3 bases and 4 bases respectively, with 16 bases between them. The CDR3 consists of 15 residues. CDR3 bases: TGCGCCAGCAGCCAGGCCTCGGGCGCGGGTTACGAGCAGTACTTC. The encoded protein is CASSQASGAGYEQYF.

The chain combines TRBV5-1 with TRBJ1-6; no clear D. Trimming pared 0 bases from V and 7 bases from J, leaving 11 bases between. Germline-derived CDR1 and CDR2 are SGHRS and YFSETQ. CDR3 length equals 15 residues. CDR3 protein: CASSLAGRRNSPLHF. CDR3 nucleotides: TGCGCCAGCAGCTTGGCCGGTCGAAGGAATTCACCCCTCCACTTT. Combining the CDR3 with reference TRBV5-1 and TRBJ1-6 gives the whole variable domain KAGVTQTPRYLIKTRGQQVTLSCSPISGHRSVSWYQQTPGQGLQFLFEYFSETQRNKGNFPGRFSGRQFSNSRSEMNVSTLELGDSALYLCASSLAGRRNSPLHFGNGTRLTVT.